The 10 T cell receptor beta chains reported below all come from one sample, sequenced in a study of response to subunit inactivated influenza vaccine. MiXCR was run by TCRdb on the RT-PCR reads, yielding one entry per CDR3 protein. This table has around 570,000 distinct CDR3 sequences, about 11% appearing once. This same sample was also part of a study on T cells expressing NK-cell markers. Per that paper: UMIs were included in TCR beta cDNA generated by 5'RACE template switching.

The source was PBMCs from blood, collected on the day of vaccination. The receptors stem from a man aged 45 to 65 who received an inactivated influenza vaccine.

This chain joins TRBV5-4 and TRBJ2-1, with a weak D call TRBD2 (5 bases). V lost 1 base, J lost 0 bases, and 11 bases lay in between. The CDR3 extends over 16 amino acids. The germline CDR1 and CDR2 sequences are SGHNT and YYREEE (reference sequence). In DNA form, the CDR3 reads TGTGCCAGCAGCTTGTATACGGGGAACTCCTACAATGAGCAGTTCTTC. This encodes CASSLYTGNSYNEQFF.

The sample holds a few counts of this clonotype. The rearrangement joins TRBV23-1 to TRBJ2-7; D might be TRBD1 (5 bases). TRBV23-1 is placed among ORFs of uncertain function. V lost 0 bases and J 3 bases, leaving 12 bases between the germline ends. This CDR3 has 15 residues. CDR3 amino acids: CASSQSIRDIYEQYF. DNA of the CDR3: TGCGCCAGCAGTCAATCGATCAGGGATATCTACGAGCAGTACTTC.

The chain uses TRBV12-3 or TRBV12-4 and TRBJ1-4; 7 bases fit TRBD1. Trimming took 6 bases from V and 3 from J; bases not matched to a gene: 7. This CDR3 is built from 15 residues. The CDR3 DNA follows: TGTGCCAGCAGCAGTGGGACAGAATCTAATGAAAAACTGTTTTTT. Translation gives CASSSGTESNEKLFF.

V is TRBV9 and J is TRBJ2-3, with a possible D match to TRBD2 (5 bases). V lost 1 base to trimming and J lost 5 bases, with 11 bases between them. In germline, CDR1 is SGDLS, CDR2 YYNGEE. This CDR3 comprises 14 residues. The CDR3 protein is CASSVMSGGDTQYF. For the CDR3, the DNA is TGTGCCAGCAGCGTAATGAGCGGTGGAGATACGCAGTATTTT.

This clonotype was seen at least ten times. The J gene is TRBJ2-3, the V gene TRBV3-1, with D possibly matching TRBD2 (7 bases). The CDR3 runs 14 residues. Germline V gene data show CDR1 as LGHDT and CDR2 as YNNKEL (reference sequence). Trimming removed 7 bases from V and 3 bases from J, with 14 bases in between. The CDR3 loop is CASTPGGGTDTQYF. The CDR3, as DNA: TGTGCCAGCACCCCGGGGGGCGGTACAGATACGCAGTATTTT.

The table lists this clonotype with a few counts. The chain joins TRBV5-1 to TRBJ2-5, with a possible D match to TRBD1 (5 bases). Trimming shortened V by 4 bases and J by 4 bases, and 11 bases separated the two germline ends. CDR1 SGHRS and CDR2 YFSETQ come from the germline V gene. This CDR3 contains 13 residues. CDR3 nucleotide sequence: TGCGCCAGCAGCAACCAGGGTGGAGAGACCCAGTACTTC. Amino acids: CASSNQGGETQYF.

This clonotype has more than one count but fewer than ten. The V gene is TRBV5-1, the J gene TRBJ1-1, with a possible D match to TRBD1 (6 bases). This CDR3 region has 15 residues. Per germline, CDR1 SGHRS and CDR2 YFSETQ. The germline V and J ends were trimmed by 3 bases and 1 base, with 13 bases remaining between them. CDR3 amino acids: CASSSRDTWNTEAFF. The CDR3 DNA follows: TGCGCCAGCAGCTCCCGGGACACCTGGAACACTGAAGCTTTCTTT.

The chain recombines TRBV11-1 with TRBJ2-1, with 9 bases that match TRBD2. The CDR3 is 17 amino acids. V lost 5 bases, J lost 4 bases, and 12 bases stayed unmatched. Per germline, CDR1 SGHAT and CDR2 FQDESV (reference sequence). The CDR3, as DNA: TGTGCCAGCAGCCCCGAATTCGCTAGCGGGAAGTACAATGAGCAGTTCTTC. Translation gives CASSPEFASGKYNEQFF.

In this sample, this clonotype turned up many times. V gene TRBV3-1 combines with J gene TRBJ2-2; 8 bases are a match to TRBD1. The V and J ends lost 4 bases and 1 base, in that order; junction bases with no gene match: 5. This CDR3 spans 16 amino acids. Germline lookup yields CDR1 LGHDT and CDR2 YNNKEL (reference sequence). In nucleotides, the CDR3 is TGTGCCAGCAGCCGCACCGGGACAGGGAACACCGGGGAGCTGTTTTTT. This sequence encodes CASSRTGTGNTGELFF.

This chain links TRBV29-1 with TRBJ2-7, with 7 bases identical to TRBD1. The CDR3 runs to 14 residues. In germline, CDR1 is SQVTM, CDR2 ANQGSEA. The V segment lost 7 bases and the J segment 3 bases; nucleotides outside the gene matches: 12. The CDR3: CSAGPTGILYEQYF. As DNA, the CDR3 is TGCAGCGCCGGGCCGACAGGGATACTCTACGAGCAGTACTTC.